This entry is about one T cell receptor (beta chain). The target antigen is unknown. These data originate in a study of blood T cells in healthy people across ages. The authors ran a second PCR of about 7 to 11 cycles using a sample-barcoded 5' primer and a J-beta primer mix. TCRdb ran MiXCR on the 5' RACE reads and lists one entry per CDR3 protein. The repertoire has about 760,000 distinct CDR3 sequences, around a quarter of them found once; the top ten carry 9.4%. General study results and limits: Unknown CMV status may confound age-related changes in expanded clones.

Aged about 6 to 100, donors were systemically healthy Caucasians from Russia. The same sample was also studied in work on T cells of mothers and their children. That study adds: Each donor was one of three healthy Caucasian mothers or one of their six children.

The TCR comes from a boy between 10 and 17 years old in good health. Sample: blood.

CDR3 residues: CSVGAGQGITEAFF. The CDR3 DNA reads as TGCAGCGTTGGAGCCGGACAGGGTATAACTGAAGCTTTCTTT. This sequence joins TRBV29-1 and TRBJ1-1, with 8 bases identical to TRBD1. This CDR3 contains 14 residues. The junction had 9 bases not matched to a gene; V was cut back by 4 bases and J by 5 bases. Germline CDR1 SQVTM, CDR2 ANQGSEA.